This T cell receptor (beta chain) originates from a study of blood T cell repertoires in COVID-19. The overall study: COVID-19 samples collected from the United States, Italy and Spain covered acute and convalescent phases. PBMCs, B-cell-depleted T cells, or T cells provided the cDNA or gDNA that made up the material.

This CDR3 contains 15 residues. Original methodology: Quantification of nucleated cells was approximated via reference gene primer amplification. Sequencing used immunoSEQ multiplex PCR; TCRdb keeps in-frame clones, though not all of them. V and J calls and clone size follow that table, whereas D and trimming were derived from the DNA. The data hold some 150,000 clones, with about 79% observed a single time. Source material: peripheral blood. The chain has TRBV21-1 and TRBJ2-5; TRBD2 is the table's D call and was not checked against the DNA. TRBV21-1 is a known pseudogene. The receptor was isolated from a woman in her forties or fifties with acute or convalescent COVID-19. CDR3 protein: CASSRKRGRVETQYF. The DNA of the CDR3 is TGTGCCAGCAGCCGCAAGCGGGGACGCGTAGAGACCCAGTACTTC.